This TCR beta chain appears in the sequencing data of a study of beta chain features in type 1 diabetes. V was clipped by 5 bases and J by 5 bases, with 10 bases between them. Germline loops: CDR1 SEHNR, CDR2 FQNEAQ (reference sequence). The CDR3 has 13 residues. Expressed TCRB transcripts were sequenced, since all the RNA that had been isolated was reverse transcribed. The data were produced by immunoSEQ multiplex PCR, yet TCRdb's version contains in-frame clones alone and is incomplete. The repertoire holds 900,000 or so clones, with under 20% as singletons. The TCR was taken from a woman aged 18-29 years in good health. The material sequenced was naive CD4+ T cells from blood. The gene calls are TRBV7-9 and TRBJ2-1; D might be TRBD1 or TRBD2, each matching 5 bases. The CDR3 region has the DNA TGTGCCAGCAGCGGCCGGGGCCACAATGAGCAGTTCTTC. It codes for CASSGRGHNEQFF. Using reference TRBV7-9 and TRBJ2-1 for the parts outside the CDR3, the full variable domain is DTGVSQNPRHKITKRGQNVTFRCDPISEHNRLYWYRQTLGQGPEFLTYFQNEAQLEKSRLLSDRFSAERPKGSFSTLEIQRTEQGDSAMYLCASSGRGHNEQFFGPGTRLTVL.